The next 14 T cell receptor beta chains were all read from a single sample in a study of T cells in Graves' hyperthyroidism and ophthalmopathy (dated by TCRdb to about 2019). Library creation used multiplex PCR. TCRdb lists the instrument as Illumina HiSeq 2000. The TCR beta CDR3 regions were amplified from RNA transcripts. For the first round of RT-PCR on the TCR CDR3, the HTBI primer set was used together with the Qiagen OneStep RT-PCR kit. The public sequencing data were trimmed at Q25 with fastp and processed into clonotypes with MiXCR by TCRdb, which kept only in-frame beta chains. Entries that share a CDR3 protein sequence are merged under the most common genes and DNA. The sample table contains approximately 510,000 distinct CDR3 sequences; only one count was recorded for about 20% of them. The top ten clones comprise 26% of the sample. The sample was blood. Receptor source: a man younger than 35 with Graves' hyperthyroidism.

In this sample, this clonotype turned up many times. This chain joins TRBV24-1 and TRBJ1-5; no firm D call. The V end was cut by 4 bases, the J end by 2 bases, with 5 bases between. Germline V gene lookup returns CDR1 KGHDR and CDR2 SFDVKD. This CDR3 is built from 13 residues. The CDR3 DNA reads as TGTGCCACCAGTGAGGGCGGCAATCAGCCCCAGCATTTT. Its translation: CATSEGGNQPQHF.

This clonotype was found many times. The CDR3 nucleotides are TGCAGTGCTAGAGATCGCACATCGAGGGAGACCCAGTACTTC. Its protein is CSARDRTSRETQYF. This chain links TRBV20-1 with TRBJ2-5; no clear D gene. The germline V and J ends were trimmed by 0 bases and 5 bases, with 13 bases remaining between them. Germline V gene lookup returns CDR1 DFQATT and CDR2 SNEGSKA (reference sequence). The length of the CDR3 is 14 residues.

This clonotype was counted many times. The rearrangement links TRBV12-3 or TRBV12-4 to TRBJ1-5; 7 positions match TRBD1. Losses at the gene ends were 7 bases for V and 5 bases for J; bases not matched to a gene: 20. The CDR3 extends over 18 amino acids. The CDR3: CASTIGAARQGSYQPQHF. In DNA form, the CDR3 reads TGTGCCAGCACCATAGGGGCGGCTAGACAGGGTAGTTATCAGCCCCAGCATTTT.

The genes are TRBV12-5 and TRBJ2-5; D is unclear. Trimming removed 6 bases at V and 5 bases at J, with 13 bases between. The germline CDR1 and CDR2 sequences are LGHNT and FRNRAP. The CDR3 is 13 amino acids. DNA of the CDR3: TGTGCTAGTGGCCTCACCGGCGTGGAGACCCAGTACTTC. It yields the protein CASGLTGVETQYF.

This clonotype was detected many times. The rearrangement joins TRBV11-2 to TRBJ2-4, with no clear D. The CDR3 contains 16 residues. V was pared by 6 bases and J by 0 bases, with 15 bases between. Looked up from germline, CDR1 is SGHAT and CDR2 is FQNNGV. The chain's CDR3 is CASSPSPGTAKNIQYF. In DNA, the CDR3 is TGTGCCAGCAGTCCCAGTCCCGGTACAGCCAAAAACATTCAGTACTTC. Full variable domain (outside the CDR3, taken from reference TRBV11-2 and TRBJ2-4): EAGVAQSPRYKIIEKRQSVAFWCNPISGHATLYWYQQILGQGPKLLIQFQNNGVVDDSQLPKDRFSAERLKGVDSTLKIQPAKLEDSAVYLCASSPSPGTAKNIQYFGAGTRLSVL.

This clonotype was seen more than once but under ten times. The chain employs TRBV13 and TRBJ2-7, with D possibly matching TRBD1 (6 bases). Trimming cost V 0 bases and J 6 bases, with 9 bases left between them. Germline V lookup: CDR1 PRHDT, CDR2 FYEKMQ (reference sequence). The CDR3 totals 13 residues. CDR3 loop: CASSLGEGGEQYF. The CDR3 DNA follows: TGTGCCAGCAGCTTAGGTGAAGGGGGCGAGCAGTACTTC.

This clonotype came up many times. The V gene is TRBV12-3 or TRBV12-4, the J gene TRBJ2-7; possibly TRBD1 for D (5 bases). CDR3 size: 14 residues. Trimming took off 5 bases at V and 0 bases at J, with 11 bases between the two ends. The chain's CDR3 is CASSLRQYSYEQYF. CDR3 nucleotide sequence: TGTGCCAGCAGTCTGCGACAGTACTCCTACGAGCAGTACTTC.

This clonotype was observed a few times. The chain uses TRBV12-3 or TRBV12-4 and TRBJ2-7; no reliable D call. Trimming left V 6 bases short and J 5 bases short, with 17 bases between. This CDR3 has 14 residues. CDR3 DNA: TGTGCCAGCAGCCTAACGAGGCGCCCCAACGAGCAGTACTTC. It translates to CASSLTRRPNEQYF.

This rearrangement joins TRBV11-2 to TRBJ2-5, with 12 bases fitting TRBD2. Per germline, CDR1 SGHAT and CDR2 FQNNGV. V was pared by 6 bases and J by 3 bases, with 5 bases of the junction left unmatched. This CDR3 contains 15 residues. Here the CDR3 reads CASRTSGGPKETQYF. In nucleotides, the CDR3 is TGTGCCAGCAGAACTAGCGGGGGGCCGAAAGAGACCCAGTACTTC.

The chain couples TRBV20-1 to TRBJ1-2; 8 positions agree with TRBD1. With V trimmed by 6 bases and J by 5 bases, 8 bases remained unmatched. From germline, CDR1 is DFQATT and CDR2 SNEGSKA (reference sequence). The CDR3 has 13 amino acids. The CDR3 here is CSAPDRESYGYTF. CDR3 nucleotides: TGCAGTGCGCCGGACAGGGAGTCTTATGGCTACACCTTC.

This clonotype was detected ten times or more. The V call is TRBV2, the J call TRBJ1-3; D is unresolved. Germline V CDR1 and CDR2: SNHLY, FYNNEI. This CDR3 is built from 15 residues. V was clipped by 2 bases and J by 3 bases, with 11 bases between them. The CDR3 protein is CASSERSGIGNTIYF. For the CDR3, the DNA is TGTGCCAGCAGTGAAAGATCCGGGATTGGAAACACCATATATTTT.

This clonotype was seen ten or more times. The rearrangement joins TRBV12-3 or TRBV12-4 to TRBJ2-7; D not certain. The CDR3 extends over 14 amino acids. V was shortened by 5 bases and J by 0 bases, with 11 bases between the two germline ends. The CDR3 loop is CASSAGSSSYEQYF. The CDR3 nucleotides are TGTGCCAGCAGTGCCGGGTCGAGCTCCTACGAGCAGTACTTC.

The gene calls are TRBV20-1 and TRBJ2-7; D may be TRBD1 (5 bases). Germline lookup yields CDR1 DFQATT and CDR2 SNEGSKA (reference sequence). V was pared by 5 bases and J by 7 bases, with 21 bases between. This CDR3 spans 14 amino acids. The CDR3 sequence is CSAPANHRLGEQYF. DNA for the CDR3: TGCAGTGCTCCGGCGAACCACAGGCTTGGAGAGCAGTACTTC.

This clonotype was recorded at least ten times. The V call is TRBV10-3, the J call TRBJ1-3; maybe TRBD1 (5 bases). CDR1 is ENHRY and CDR2 is SYGVKD in the germline V gene. This CDR3 contains 16 residues. The V and J ends lost 4 bases and 0 bases respectively, with 13 bases between them. In nucleotides, the CDR3 is TGTGCCATCAGTGGGCTGGACACCTTCTCTGGAAACACCATATATTTT. This gives the protein CAISGLDTFSGNTIYF.